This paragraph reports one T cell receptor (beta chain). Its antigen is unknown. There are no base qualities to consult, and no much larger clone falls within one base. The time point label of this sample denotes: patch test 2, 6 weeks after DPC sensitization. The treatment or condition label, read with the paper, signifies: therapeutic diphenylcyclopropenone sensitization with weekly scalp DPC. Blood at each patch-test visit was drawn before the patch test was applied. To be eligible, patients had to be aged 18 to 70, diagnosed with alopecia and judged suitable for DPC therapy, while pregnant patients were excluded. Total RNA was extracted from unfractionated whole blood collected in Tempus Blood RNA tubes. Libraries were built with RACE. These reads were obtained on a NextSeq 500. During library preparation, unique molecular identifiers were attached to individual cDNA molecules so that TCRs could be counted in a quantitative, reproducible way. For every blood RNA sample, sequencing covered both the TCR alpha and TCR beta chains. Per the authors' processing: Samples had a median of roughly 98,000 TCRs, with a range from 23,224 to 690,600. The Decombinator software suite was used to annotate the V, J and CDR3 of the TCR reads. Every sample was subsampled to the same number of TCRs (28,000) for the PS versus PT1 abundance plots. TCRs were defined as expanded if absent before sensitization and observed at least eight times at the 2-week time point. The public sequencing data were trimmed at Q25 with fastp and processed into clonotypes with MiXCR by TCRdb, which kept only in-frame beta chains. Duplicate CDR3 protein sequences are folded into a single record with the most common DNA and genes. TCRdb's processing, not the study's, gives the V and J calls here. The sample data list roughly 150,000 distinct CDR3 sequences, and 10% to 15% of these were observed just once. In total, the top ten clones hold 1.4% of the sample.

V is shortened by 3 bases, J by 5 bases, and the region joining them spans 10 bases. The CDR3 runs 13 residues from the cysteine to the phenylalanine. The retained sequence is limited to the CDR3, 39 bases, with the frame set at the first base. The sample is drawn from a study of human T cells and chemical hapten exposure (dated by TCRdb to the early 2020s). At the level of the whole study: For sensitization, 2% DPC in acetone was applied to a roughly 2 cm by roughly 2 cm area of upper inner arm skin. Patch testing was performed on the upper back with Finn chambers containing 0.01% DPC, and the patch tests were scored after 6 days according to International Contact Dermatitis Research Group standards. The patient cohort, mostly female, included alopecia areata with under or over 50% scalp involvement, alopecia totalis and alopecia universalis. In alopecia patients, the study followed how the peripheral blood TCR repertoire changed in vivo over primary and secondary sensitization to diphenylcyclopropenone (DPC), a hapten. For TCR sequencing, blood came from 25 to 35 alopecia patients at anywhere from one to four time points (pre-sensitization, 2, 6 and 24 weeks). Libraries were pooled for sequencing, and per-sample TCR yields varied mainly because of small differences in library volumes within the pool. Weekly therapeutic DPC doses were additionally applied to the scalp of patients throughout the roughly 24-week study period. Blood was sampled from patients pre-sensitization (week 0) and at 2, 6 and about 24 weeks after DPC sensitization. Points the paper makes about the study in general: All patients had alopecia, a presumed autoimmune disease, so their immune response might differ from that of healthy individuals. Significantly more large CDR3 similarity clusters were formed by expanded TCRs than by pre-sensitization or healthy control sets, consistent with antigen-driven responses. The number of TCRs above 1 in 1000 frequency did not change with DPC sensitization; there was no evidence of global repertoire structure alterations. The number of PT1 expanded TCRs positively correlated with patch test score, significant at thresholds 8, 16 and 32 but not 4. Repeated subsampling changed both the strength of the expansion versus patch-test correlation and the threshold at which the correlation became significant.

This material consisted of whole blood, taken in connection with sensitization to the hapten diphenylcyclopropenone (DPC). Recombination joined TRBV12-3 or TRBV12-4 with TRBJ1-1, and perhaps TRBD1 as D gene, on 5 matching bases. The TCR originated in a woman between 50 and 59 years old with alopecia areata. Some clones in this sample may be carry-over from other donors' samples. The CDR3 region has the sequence CASSFTGGTEAFF. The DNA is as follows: TGTGCCAGCAGTTTCACAGGCGGTACTGAAGCTTTCTTT.